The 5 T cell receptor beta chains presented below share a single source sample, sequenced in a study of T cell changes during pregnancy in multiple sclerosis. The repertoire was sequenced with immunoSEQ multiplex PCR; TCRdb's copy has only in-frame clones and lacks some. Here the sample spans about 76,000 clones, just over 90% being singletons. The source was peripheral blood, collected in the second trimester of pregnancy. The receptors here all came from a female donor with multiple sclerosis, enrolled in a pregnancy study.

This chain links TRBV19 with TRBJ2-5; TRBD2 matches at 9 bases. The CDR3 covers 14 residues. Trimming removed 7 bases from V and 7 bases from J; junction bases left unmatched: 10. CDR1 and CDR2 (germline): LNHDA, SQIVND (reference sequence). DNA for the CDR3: TGTGCCAGTATAGGGGCTAGCGGGGCGGCGACCCAGTACTTC. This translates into CASIGASGAATQYF. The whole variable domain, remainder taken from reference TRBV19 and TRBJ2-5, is DGGITQSPKYLFRKEGQNVTLSCEQNLNHDAMYWYRQDPGQGLRLIYYSQIVNDFQKGDIAEGYSVSREKKESFPLTVTSAQKNPTAFYLCASIGASGAATQYFGPGTRLLVL.

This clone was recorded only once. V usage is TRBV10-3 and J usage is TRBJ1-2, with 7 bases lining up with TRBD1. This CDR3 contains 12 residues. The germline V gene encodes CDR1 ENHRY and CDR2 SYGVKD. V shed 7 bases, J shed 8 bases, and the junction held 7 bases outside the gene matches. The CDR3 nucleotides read TGTGCCATCAACTCGGACAGGTTCGGCTACACCTTC. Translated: CAINSDRFGYTF.

CDR3 amino acids: CASSEAPGQAYEQYF. The CDR3 bases are TGTGCCAGCAGTGAAGCGCCGGGACAGGCCTACGAGCAGTACTTC. The rearrangement links TRBV2 to TRBJ2-7, with TRBD1 matching over 8 bases. Germline V gene data show CDR1 as SNHLY and CDR2 as FYNNEI. This CDR3 has 15 amino acids. V shed 0 bases and J 2 bases; nucleotides not matched to a gene: 3.

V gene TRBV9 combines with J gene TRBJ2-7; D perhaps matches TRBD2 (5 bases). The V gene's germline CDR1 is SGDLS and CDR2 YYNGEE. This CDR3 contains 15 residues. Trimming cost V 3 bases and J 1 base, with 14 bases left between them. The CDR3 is CASSDSVGESYEQYF. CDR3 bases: TGTGCCAGCAGCGATAGCGTTGGGGAGTCCTACGAGCAGTACTTC.

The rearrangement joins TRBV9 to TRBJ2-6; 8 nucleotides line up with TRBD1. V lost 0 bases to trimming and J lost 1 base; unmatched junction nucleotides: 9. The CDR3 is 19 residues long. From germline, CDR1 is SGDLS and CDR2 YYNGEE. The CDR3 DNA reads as TGTGCCAGCAGCGTAGTGGGGACAGGACTTGATTCTGGGGCCAACGTCCTGACTTTC. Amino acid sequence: CASSVVGTGLDSGANVLTF. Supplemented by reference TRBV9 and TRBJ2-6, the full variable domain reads DSGVTQTPKHLITATGQRVTLRCSPRSGDLSVYWYQQSLDQGLQFLIQYYNGEERAKGNILERFSAQQFPDLHSELNLSSLELGDSALYFCASSVVGTGLDSGANVLTFGAGSRLTVL.